This T cell receptor (beta chain) was captured by sequencing in a study of CD8+ T cells in alopecia areata. Study background: Treated patients received oral tofacitinib, 5 to 10 mg twice daily.

Investigators isolated RNA and reverse transcribed it into cDNA to act as the sequencing template. Repertoires were generated with immunoSEQ multiplex PCR, while TCRdb's copy carries only in-frame clones and drops some. The repertoire has 170,000 or so clones, roughly 63% of them found once; the top ten carry about 1.5%. Lesional scalp punch biopsies and peripheral blood were collected from alopecia areata patients. Trimming removed 6 bases from V and 4 bases from J; junction bases left unmatched: 8. Per germline, CDR1 SGDLS and CDR2 YYNGEE. The CDR3 totals 15 residues. This clone has only a few counts.

This sequence originates from a human donor with alopecia areata. This material consisted of CD4+ T cells sorted from blood, taken at week 0. The V gene is TRBV9, the J gene TRBJ2-1, with 9 bases aligning to TRBD2. CDR3 nucleotides: TGTGCCAGCACCCAAAGTAGCGGGGGTTACAATGAGCAGTTCTTC. Encoded protein: CASTQSSGGYNEQFF.